This record looks at one T cell receptor beta chain sequence and its context. What it binds is not known. This PCR relied on a set of 60 Vbeta primers and 13 Jbeta primers. TCRdb keeps only in-frame clones here, not all; method: immunoSEQ multiplex PCR. In the table there are approximately 140,000 clones, roughly three quarters of which are singletons. This sample was included in a study of cytomegalovirus exposure and HLA in healthy donors. Overall study findings and caveats: Reportedly, HLA-A and HLA-B alleles of most subjects were accurately predicted from TCR beta. Specificity of a few CMV-associated chains for CMV antigens was verified in vitro. 87-base-pair reads could not separate some V segments, including TRBV6-2 and TRBV6-3.

Germline lookup yields CDR1 MNHEY and CDR2 SMNVEV (reference sequence). V was cut by 0 bases and J by 5 bases, with 19 bases left in between. The CDR3 is 17 amino acids. The rearrangement links TRBV27 to TRBJ1-1, with unresolved D. This receptor was obtained from a woman aged 40 to 50 in good health and CMV-seropositive. The sample comprised PBMCs. The CDR3 protein is CASSLSAQTLLGTEAFF. As DNA, the CDR3 is TGTGCCAGCAGTTTATCGGCACAGACGCTCCTTGGGACTGAAGCTTTCTTT.